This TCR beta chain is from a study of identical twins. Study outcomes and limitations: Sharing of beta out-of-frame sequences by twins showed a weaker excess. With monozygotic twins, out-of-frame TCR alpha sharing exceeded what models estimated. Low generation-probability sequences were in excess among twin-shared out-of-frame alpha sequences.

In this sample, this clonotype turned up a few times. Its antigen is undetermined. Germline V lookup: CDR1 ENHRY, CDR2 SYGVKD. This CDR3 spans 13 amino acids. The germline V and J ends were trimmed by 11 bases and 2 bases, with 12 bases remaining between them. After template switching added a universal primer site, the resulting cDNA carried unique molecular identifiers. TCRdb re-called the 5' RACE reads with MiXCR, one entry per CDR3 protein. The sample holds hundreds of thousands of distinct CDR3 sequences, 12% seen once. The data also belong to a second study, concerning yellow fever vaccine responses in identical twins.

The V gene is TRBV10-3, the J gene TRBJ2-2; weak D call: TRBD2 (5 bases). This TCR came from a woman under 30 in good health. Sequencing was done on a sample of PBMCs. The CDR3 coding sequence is TGTGCCTTCCGACGGGAAAACACCGGGGAGCTGTTTTTT. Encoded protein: CAFRRENTGELFF.